The T cell receptor (beta chain) described here comes from a study of T cell responses to AZD1222 COVID-19 vaccine. On this clone itself: Its matching antigen is unknown.

It was second doses at about 4 or about 12 weeks that were pooled. Study results and limitations: Vaccine-associated CD4 TCRs spanned spike, dominant at 160-218 and 743-854.

Assay used: immunoSEQ multiplex PCR; TCRdb lists only in-frame clones, some missing. Here the sample spans some 150,000 clones, just over 90% being singletons. Between the trimmed V and J ends, which lost 0 bases and 7 bases, there was a span of 13 bases. This CDR3 is built from 14 residues. Germline V gives CDR1 LGHNT, CDR2 FRNRAP. The origin of this receptor is an adult who received the AZD1222 COVID-19 vaccine. This sequence joins TRBV12-5 and TRBJ2-7; D may correspond to TRBD1 or TRBD2 (5 bases each). The sample here was peripheral blood, taken 28 days after the second AZD1222 dose. The CDR3 DNA reads as TGTGCTAGTGGTTTGGTAACCGGGACGGGTGAGCAGTACTTC. Amino acid sequence: CASGLVTGTGEQYF. Combining the CDR3 with reference TRBV12-5 and TRBJ2-7 gives the whole variable domain DARVTQTPRHKVTEMGQEVTMRCQPILGHNTVFWYRQTMMQGLELLAYFRNRAPLDDSGMPKDRFSAEMPDATLATLKIQPSEPRDSAVYFCASGLVTGTGEQYFGPGTRLTVT.